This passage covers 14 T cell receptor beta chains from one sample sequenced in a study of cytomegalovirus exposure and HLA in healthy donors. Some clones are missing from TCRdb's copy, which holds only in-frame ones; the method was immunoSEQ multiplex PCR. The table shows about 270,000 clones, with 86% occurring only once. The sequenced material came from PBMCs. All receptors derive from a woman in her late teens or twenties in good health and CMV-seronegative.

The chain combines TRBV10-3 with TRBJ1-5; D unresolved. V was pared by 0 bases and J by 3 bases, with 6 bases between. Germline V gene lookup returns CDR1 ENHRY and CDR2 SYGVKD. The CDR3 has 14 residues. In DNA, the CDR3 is TGTGCCATCAGTGAGTCAGACTTCAATCAGCCCCAGCATTTT. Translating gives CAISESDFNQPQHF.

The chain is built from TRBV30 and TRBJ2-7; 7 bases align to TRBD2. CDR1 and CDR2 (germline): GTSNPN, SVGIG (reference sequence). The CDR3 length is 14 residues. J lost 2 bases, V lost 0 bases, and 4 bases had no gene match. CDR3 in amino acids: CAWSVGGLAYEQYF. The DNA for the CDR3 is TGTGCCTGGAGTGTCGGAGGACTAGCCTACGAGCAGTACTTC.

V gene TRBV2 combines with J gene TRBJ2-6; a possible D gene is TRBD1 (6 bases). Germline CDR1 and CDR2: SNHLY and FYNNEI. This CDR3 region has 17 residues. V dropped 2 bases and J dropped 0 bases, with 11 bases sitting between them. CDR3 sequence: CASSETGLLSGANVLTF. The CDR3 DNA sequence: TGTGCCAGCAGTGAAACAGGGCTCCTCTCTGGGGCCAACGTCCTGACTTTC.

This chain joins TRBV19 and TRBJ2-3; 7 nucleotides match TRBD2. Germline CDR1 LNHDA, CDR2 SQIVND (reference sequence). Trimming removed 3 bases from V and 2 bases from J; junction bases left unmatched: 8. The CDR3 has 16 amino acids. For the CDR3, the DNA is TGTGCCAGTAGTATCCGTGGACTAGGAGACACAGATACGCAGTATTTT. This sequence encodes CASSIRGLGDTDTQYF.

The CDR3 protein is CASSATGAGTEAFF. DNA of the CDR3: TGTGCCAGCAGTGCTACAGGGGCCGGGACTGAAGCTTTCTTT. The V call is TRBV6-5, the J call TRBJ1-1, with 7 bases matching TRBD1. After removal of 5 bases from V and 5 bases from J, the junction contained 8 bases not matched to a gene. CDR1 and CDR2 from the germline V gene are MNHEY and SVGAGI. The CDR3 is 14 residues long.

This CDR3 is CASSSSGTGYEKLFF. In nucleotides, the CDR3 is TGTGCCAGCAGCTCGTCCGGGACAGGGTATGAAAAACTGTTTTTT. This sequence joins TRBV13 and TRBJ1-4; TRBD1 agrees at 9 bases. CDR1 is PRHDT and CDR2 is FYEKMQ in the germline V gene (reference sequence). V shed 4 bases and J 6 bases; nucleotides not matched to a gene: 6. CDR3 length: 15 residues.

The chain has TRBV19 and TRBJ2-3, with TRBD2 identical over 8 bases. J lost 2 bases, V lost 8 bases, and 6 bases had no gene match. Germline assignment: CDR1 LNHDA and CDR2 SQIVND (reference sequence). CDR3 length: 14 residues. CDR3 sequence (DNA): TGTGCCAGTCGCAGACTAGCGAACACAGATACGCAGTATTTT. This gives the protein CASRRLANTDTQYF.

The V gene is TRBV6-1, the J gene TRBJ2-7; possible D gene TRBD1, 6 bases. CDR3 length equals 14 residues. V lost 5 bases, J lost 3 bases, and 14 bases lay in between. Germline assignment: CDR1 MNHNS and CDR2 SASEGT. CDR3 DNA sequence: TGTGCCAGCAGTCAGACAGGAGACATCTACGAGCAGTACTTC. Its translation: CASSQTGDIYEQYF.

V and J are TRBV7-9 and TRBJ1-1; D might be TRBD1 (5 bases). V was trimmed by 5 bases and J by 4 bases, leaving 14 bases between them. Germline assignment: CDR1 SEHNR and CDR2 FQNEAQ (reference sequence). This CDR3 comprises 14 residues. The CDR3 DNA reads TGTGCCAGCAGCACCCAGACGGGGGGCACTGAAGCTTTCTTT. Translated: CASSTQTGGTEAFF.

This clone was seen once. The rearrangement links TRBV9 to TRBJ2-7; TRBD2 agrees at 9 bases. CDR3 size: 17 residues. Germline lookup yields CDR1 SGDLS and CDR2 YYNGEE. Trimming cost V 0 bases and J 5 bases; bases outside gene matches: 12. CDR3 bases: TGTGCCAGCAGCGTAGCGGGCCCAGCGGGGGGATTTGACGAGCAGTACTTC. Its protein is CASSVAGPAGGFDEQYF.

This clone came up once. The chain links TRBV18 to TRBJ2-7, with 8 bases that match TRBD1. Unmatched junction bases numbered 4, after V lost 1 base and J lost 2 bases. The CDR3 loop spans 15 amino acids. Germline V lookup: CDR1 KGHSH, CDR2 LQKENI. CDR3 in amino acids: CASSPLEQGAYEQYF. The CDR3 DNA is TGTGCCAGCTCACCACTAGAACAGGGGGCCTACGAGCAGTACTTC.

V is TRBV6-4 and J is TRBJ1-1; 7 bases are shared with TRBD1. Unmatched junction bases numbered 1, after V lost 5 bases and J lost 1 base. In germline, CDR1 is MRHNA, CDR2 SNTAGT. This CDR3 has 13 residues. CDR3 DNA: TGTGCCAGCAGTCACAGGGGGAACACTGAAGCTTTCTTT. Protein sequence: CASSHRGNTEAFF.

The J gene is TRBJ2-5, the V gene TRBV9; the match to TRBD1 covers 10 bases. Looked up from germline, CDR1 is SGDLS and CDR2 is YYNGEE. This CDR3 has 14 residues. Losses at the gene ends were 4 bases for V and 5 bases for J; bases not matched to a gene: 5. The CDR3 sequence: CASSTDRGSETQYF. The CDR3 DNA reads TGTGCCAGCAGCACGGACAGGGGGTCGGAGACCCAGTACTTC.

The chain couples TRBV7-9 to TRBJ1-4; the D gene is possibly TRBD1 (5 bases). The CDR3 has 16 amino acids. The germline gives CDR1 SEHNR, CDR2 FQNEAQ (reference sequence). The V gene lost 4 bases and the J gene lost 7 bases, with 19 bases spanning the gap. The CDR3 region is CASSSPTAPGGEKLFF. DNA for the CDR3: TGTGCCAGCAGCTCACCGACAGCACCGGGAGGTGAAAAACTGTTTTTT. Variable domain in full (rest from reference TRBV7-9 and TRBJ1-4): DTGVSQNPRHKITKRGQNVTFRCDPISEHNRLYWYRQTLGQGPEFLTYFQNEAQLEKSRLLSDRFSAERPKGSFSTLEIQRTEQGDSAMYLCASSSPTAPGGEKLFFGSGTQLSVL.